This T cell receptor beta chain was identified in a study of T cells in Graves' hyperthyroidism and ophthalmopathy. Study-level points and caveats: Ophthalmopathy got predicted by the model a median 6.5 months before its onset. Among clonotypes expanded in thyroid above 0.001, most were also found in blood.

TCR beta CDR3 sequences were amplified from RNA transcripts. The study used the HTBI primer set for a first-round RT-PCR of the TCR CDR3. TCRdb reanalysed the multiplex PCR reads using MiXCR and keeps one entry per CDR3 protein. The sample gives a few hundred thousand distinct CDR3 sequences, just over 45% of which show up once; roughly 8.2% is in the top ten. Turning to this clonotype: Its antigen is unidentified.

Per the germline V gene, CDR1 is SGHTA and CDR2 is FQGNSA. The CDR3 spans 13 residues. The V and J ends lost 11 bases and 3 bases respectively, with 17 bases between them. Hyperthyroidism of Graves' type that showed no ophthalmopathy progression within 18 months was stable. The clonotype comes from a young woman with Graves' hyperthyroidism. The V gene is TRBV7-2, the J gene TRBJ2-7, with D possibly being TRBD1 (5 bases). Sequenced: peripheral blood or thyroid tissue (not recorded which). CDR3 DNA sequence: TGTGCCTGGAGTTCGAGACAGAGCTACGAGCAGTACTTC. Translation: CAWSSRQSYEQYF.